This T cell receptor (beta chain) was obtained from a study of glioma-infiltrating T cells. The CDR3 is made up of 15 amino acids. With V trimmed by 3 bases and J by 4 bases, 9 bases remained unmatched. Germline lookup yields CDR1 DFQATT and CDR2 SNEGSKA (reference sequence). The iRepertoire nested amplicon-rescue multiplex PCR amplified TCR alpha and beta CDR3s from RNA. One entry per CDR3 protein results from TCRdb running MiXCR on the multiplex PCR reads. The repertoire includes 150,000 or so distinct CDR3 sequences, 30% to 40% of them detected once, and roughly 20% sits in the top ten. The sample holds many counts of this clonotype.

This sequence joins TRBV20-1 and TRBJ1-1; 9 positions match TRBD1. The sequence derives from a human donor with low-grade glioma or glioblastoma, undergoing nonglioma brain surgery, or in good health (not recorded which). Sequenced input: glioma tissue, nonneoplastic brain tissue, or PBMCs (not recorded which). The CDR3 coding sequence is TGCAGTGCTAGGATACCCGGGACAGGGTTCACTGAAGCTTTCTTT. This codes for CSARIPGTGFTEAFF.